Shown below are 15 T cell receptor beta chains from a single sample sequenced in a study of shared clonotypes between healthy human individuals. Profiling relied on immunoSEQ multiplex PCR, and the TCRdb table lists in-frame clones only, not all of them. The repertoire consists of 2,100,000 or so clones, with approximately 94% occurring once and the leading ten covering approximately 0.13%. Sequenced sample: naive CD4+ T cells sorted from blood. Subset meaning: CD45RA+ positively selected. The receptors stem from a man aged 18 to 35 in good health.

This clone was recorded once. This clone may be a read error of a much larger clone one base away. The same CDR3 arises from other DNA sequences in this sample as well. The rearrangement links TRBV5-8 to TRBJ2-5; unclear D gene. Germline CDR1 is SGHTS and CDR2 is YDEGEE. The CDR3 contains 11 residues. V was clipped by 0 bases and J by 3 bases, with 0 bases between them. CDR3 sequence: CASSLEETQYF. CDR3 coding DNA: TGTGCCAGCAGCTTGGAAGAGACCCAGTACTTC.

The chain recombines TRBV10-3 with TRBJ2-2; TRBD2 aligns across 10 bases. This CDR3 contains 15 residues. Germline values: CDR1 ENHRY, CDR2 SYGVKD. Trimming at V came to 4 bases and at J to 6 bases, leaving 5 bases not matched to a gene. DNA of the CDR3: TGTGCCATCAGTGTAGGAGCGGGAGGGGCCGGGGAGCTGTTTTTT. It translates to CAISVGAGGAGELFF.

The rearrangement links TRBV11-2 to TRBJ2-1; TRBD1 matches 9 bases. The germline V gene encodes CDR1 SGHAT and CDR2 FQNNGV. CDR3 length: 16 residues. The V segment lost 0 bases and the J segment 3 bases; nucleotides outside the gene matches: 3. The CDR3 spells CASSLDGTGIYNEQFF. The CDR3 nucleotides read TGTGCCAGCAGCTTAGATGGGACAGGGATCTACAATGAGCAGTTCTTC. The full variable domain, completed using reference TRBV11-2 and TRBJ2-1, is EAGVAQSPRYKIIEKRQSVAFWCNPISGHATLYWYQQILGQGPKLLIQFQNNGVVDDSQLPKDRFSAERLKGVDSTLKIQPAKLEDSAVYLCASSLDGTGIYNEQFFGPGTRLTVL.

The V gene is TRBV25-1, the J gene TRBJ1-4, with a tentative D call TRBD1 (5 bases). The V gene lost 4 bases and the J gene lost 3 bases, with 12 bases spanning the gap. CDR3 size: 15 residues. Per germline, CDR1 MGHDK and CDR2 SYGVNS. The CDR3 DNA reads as TGTGCCAGCAGTGGAGCAGGGAAGCCTAATGAAAAACTGTTTTTT. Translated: CASSGAGKPNEKLFF.

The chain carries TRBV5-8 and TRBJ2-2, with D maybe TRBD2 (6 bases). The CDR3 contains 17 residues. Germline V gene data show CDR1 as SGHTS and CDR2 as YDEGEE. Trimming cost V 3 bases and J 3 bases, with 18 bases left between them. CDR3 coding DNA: TGTGCCAGCAGCTCCCTAGTAGCTGAGCGGGACACCGGGGAGCTGTTTTTT. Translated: CASSSLVAERDTGELFF.

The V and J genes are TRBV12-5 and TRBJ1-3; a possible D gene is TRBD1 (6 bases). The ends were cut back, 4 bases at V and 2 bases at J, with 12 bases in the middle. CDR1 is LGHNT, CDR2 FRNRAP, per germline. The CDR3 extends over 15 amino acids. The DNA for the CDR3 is TGTGCTAGTGGTTCTCAGGGGATTGCTGGAAACACCATATATTTT. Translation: CASGSQGIAGNTIYF.

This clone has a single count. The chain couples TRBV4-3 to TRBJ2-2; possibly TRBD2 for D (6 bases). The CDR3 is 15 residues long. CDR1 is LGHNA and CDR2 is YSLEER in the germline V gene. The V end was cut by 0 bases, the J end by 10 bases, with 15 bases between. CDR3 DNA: TGCGCCAGCAGCCAAGATCCCTTAGGAGGGCAGGAGCTGTTTTTT. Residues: CASSQDPLGGQELFF.

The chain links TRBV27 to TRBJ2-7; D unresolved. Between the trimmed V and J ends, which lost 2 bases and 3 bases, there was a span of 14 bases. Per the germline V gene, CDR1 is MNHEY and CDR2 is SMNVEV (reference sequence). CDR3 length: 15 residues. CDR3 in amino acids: CASSLIGLGHYEQYF. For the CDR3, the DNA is TGTGCCAGCAGTTTAATCGGCCTAGGGCACTACGAGCAGTACTTC.

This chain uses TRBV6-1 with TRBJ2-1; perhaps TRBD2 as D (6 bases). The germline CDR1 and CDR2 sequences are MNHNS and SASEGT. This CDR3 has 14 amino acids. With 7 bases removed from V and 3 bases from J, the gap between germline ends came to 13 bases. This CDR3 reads CASTISGNYNEQFF. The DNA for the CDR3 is TGTGCCAGCACGATTAGCGGCAACTACAATGAGCAGTTCTTC.

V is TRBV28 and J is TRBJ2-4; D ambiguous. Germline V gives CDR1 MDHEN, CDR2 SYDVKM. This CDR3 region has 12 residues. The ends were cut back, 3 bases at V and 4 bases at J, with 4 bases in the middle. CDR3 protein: CASSFGKNIQYF. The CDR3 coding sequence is TGTGCCAGCAGTTTCGGGAAAAACATTCAGTACTTC.

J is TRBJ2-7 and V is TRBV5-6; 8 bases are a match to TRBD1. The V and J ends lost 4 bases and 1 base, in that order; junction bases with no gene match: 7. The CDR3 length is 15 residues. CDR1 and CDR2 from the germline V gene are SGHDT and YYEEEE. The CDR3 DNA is TGTGCCAGCAGCGTCGGACAGGGAAGATCCTACGAGCAGTACTTC. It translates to CASSVGQGRSYEQYF.

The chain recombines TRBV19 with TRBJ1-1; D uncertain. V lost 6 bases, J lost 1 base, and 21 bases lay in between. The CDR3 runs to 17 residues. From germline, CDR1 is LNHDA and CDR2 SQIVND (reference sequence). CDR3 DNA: TGTGCCAGTAGAGCCGATTACCCTATCCCCGGGAACACTGAAGCTTTCTTT. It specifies CASRADYPIPGNTEAFF.

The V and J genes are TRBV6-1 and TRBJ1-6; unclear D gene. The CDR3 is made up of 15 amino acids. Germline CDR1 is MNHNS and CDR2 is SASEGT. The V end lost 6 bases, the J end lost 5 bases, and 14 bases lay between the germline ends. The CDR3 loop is CASSSWESNNSPLHF. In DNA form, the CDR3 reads TGTGCCAGCAGCTCCTGGGAGAGCAATAATTCACCCCTCCACTTT.

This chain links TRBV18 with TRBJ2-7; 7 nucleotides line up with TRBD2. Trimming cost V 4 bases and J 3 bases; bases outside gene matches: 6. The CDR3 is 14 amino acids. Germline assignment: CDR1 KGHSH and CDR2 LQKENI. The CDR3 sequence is CASSHGTTHYEQYF. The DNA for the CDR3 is TGTGCCAGCTCACACGGGACTACCCACTACGAGCAGTACTTC. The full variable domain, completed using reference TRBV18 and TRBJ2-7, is NAGVMQNPRHLVRRRGQEARLRCSPMKGHSHVYWYRQLPEEGLKFMVYLQKENIIDESGMPKERFSAEFPKEGPSILRIQQVVRGDSAAYFCASSHGTTHYEQYFGPGTRLTVT.

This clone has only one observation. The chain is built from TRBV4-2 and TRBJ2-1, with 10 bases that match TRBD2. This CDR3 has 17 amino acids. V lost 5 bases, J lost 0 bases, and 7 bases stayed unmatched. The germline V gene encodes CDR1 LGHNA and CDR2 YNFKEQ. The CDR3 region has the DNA TGTGCCAGCAGCAAGTTTAGCGGGGGGATCTCCTACAATGAGCAGTTCTTC. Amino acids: CASSKFSGGISYNEQFF.